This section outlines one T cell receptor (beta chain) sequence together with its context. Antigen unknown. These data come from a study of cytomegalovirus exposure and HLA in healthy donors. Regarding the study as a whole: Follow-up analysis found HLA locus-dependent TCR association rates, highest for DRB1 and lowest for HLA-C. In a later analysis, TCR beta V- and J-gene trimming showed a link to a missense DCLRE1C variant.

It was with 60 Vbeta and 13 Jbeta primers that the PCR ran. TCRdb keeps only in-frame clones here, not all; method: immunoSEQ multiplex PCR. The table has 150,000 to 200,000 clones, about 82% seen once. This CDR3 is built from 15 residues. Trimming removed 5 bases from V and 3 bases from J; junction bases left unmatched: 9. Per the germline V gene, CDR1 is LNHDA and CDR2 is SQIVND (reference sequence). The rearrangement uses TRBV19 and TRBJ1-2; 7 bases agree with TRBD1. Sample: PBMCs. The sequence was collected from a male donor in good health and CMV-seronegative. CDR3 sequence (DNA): TGTGCCAGTAGTCCCGCGGACAGGCCCCACTATGGCTACACCTTC. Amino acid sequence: CASSPADRPHYGYTF.